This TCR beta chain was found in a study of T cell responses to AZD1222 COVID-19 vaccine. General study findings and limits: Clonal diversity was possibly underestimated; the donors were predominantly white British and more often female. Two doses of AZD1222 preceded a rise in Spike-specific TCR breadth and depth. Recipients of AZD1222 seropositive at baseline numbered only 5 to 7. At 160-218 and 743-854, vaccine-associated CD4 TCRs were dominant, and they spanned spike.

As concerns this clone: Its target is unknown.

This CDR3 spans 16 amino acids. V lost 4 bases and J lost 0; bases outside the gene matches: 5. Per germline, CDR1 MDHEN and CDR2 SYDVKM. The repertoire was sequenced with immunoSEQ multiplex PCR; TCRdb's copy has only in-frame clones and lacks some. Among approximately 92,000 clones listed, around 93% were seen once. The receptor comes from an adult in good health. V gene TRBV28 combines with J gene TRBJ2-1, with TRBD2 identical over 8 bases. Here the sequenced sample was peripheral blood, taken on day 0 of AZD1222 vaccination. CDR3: CASSSQLADSYNEQFF. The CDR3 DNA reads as TGTGCCAGCAGTTCCCAACTAGCGGACTCCTACAATGAGCAGTTCTTC.